This TCR beta chain was captured in a study of somatic mutations in cytotoxic T cells in rheumatoid arthritis (dated by TCRdb to 2015 to 2018). Looking at the study overall: Peripheral blood (around 31 ml EDTA) was collected from patients immediately after diagnosis and before any treatment began. Some T-cell populations stained with V beta antibodies were sorted by flow on a FACSAria II or Sony SH800 to nearly 100% purity, with sorted V beta1+ cells additionally subjected to TCRB sequencing. To characterize clonality, the study used TCRB deep sequencing while asking whether somatic mutations are carried by expanded CD8+ T-cell clones in newly diagnosed, untreated rheumatoid arthritis. For 65 to 80 rheumatoid arthritis patients and 20 healthy controls, TCRB deep sequencing was carried out. Patient and control groups had essentially identical median ages. Paper-wide results and their limitations: Healthy controls showed no age-related increase in CD8+ clonality, whereas patients did (Spearman r=0.49). It was unknown which antigens the expanded CD8+ clones targeted, and their absence from virus-specific databases did not exclude viral specificity. The slight TRBV07 underrepresentation in patients was not adjusted for multiple comparisons. Several identical CD8+ TCRB sequences were found in both blood and synovial fluid, and in about an eighth of the 65 patients the largest CD8+ clone exceeded 20% of CD8+ cells. There was no significant difference in CD8+ T-cell clonality between rheumatoid arthritis patients and age-matched healthy controls.

Genomic DNA underwent TCRB CDR3 sequencing using the immunoSEQ assay. Turning to the authors' computational methods: Only a few patient CD8+ clones larger than 1% matched published virus-specific TCRB sequences when compared against them. Nothing other than productive TCRB rearrangements was included in the analyses. Defining a clone by its unique TCRB CDR3 sequence, the study calculated clonality as a productive clonality index derived from Shannon entropy. The template counts of each clone relative to the total templates per sample were used to calculate repertoire overlap between two samples. V-gene usage measured by flow cytometry correlated with TCRB sequencing V-gene usage, with a Spearman r of 0.61. TCRdb took this table from immuneACCESS and kept in-frame rearrangements with V and J called. Such tables lack part of the clones; where checked against another copy, unresolved V genes explain under half of the gap, and the rest is unexplained. The D gene and trimming were derived from the DNA, and the V and J assignments and clone size from that table. A total of 13,000 or so clones appear in this sample, over 70% of them only once. Less than 9% of the sample lies in the top ten.

Flow cytometry confirmed the purity of CD4+ and CD8+ cells that had been isolated by positive magnetic bead selection on an AutoMACS. A TCR V beta antibody panel was used in flow cytometry to screen first for clonal expansions, which were then characterized by TCRB deep sequencing of sorted CD8+ fractions. Peripheral blood mononuclear cells were obtained using density gradient separation with Ficoll-Paque PLUS. Using Nucleospin Tissue or Tissue XS kits, DNA was extracted from CD4-enriched, CD8-enriched or PBMC samples, with quantification by a Qubit 2.0 fluorometer. With regard to this clone: The antigen this receptor binds is unknown. One base away there is no much larger clone; base qualities are not given.

V is shortened by 6 bases, J by 8 bases, and the region joining them spans 14 bases. The CDR3 has 14 amino acids, counting the end cysteine and phenylalanine. Here the CDR3 DNA is all that survives: 42 bases in frame from base 1. CDR1 MNHEY and CDR2 SVGAGI are derived from the germline V gene. The sequencing sample was made of CD8+ T cells sorted from blood. Recombination joined TRBV6-5 with TRBJ1-6; tentative D gene TRBD1, with 6 bases matching. This clonotype originated in an adult with rheumatoid arthritis. The sequence in DNA is TGTGCCAGCAGGATGGTGACAGGCTATTCACCCCTCCACTTT. Translated, it gives CASRMVTGYSPLHF.